These 24 T cell receptor beta chains were all obtained from the same sample, sequenced in a study of blood T cells in healthy people across ages (dated by TCRdb to the mid-2010s). Preparation of the library involved 5' RACE. The instrument was an Illumina HiSeq 2500. A second PCR of about 6 to 11 cycles was run with a J-beta primer mix and a sample-barcoded 5' primer. TCRdb passed the public sequencing reads through fastp at Q25 and MiXCR, retaining productive beta sequences. One record per CDR3 amino acid sequence lists the most common genes and DNA. Present in this sample are about 1.4 million distinct CDR3 sequences, approximately 59% of which were seen just once. The top ten clones comprise approximately 7% of the sample. The sequencing input was blood. The receptors were sampled from a man in his late teens or twenties in good health.

This clonotype was counted only a few times. The chain carries TRBV4-1 and TRBJ2-7; maybe TRBD1 (7 bases). The CDR3 has 14 amino acids. Germline V gene data show CDR1 as MGHRA and CDR2 as YSYEKL. With 2 bases removed from V and 4 bases from J, the gap between germline ends came to 12 bases. CDR3 in amino acids: CASSQLEGAYEQYF. The CDR3, as DNA: TGCGCCAGCAGCCAATTGGAGGGGGCTTACGAGCAGTACTTC.

The V gene is TRBV4-3, the J gene TRBJ2-4; TRBD2 might be the D (6 bases). The CDR3 is made up of 13 amino acids. Germline assignment: CDR1 LGHNA and CDR2 YSLEER. Trimming left V 4 bases short and J 13 bases short, with 17 bases between. The CDR3 protein is CASSRDGWGEQYF. The CDR3 coding sequence is TGCGCCAGCAGCCGCGACGGGTGGGGGGAGCAGTACTTC.

This chain links TRBV6-2 or TRBV6-3 with TRBJ2-1; 12 bases fit TRBD2. The V and J ends lost 11 bases and 5 bases, in that order; junction bases with no gene match: 4. CDR3 size: 13 residues. The germline V gene encodes CDR1 MNHEY and CDR2 SVGEGT. Written as DNA, the CDR3 is TGTGCCGGTAGACTAGCGGGGGACAATGAGCAGTTCTTC. Amino acids: CAGRLAGDNEQFF.

V and J are TRBV7-9 and TRBJ2-7, with D unresolved. Germline CDR1 SEHNR, CDR2 FQNEAQ (reference sequence). V lost 5 bases, J lost 4 bases, and 21 bases lay in between. The CDR3 runs to 16 residues. The CDR3 loop is CASSPAITENAYEQYF. Here the CDR3 DNA reads TGTGCCAGCAGCCCAGCTATTACAGAGAATGCTTACGAGCAGTACTTC.

The V gene is TRBV5-1, the J gene TRBJ2-1; D is uncertain. V was pared by 4 bases and J by 0 bases, with 8 bases between. Per the germline V gene, CDR1 is SGHRS and CDR2 is YFSETQ. This CDR3 is built from 14 residues. The CDR3 DNA sequence: TGCGCCAGCAGCGCTCCAAACTCCTACAATGAGCAGTTCTTC. Protein: CASSAPNSYNEQFF.

This clonotype was observed a handful of times. V and J are TRBV29-1 and TRBJ2-3; TRBD2 might be the D (5 bases). Germline V gene sequence: CDR1 SQVTM, CDR2 ANQGSEA. The CDR3 length is 11 residues. The germline V and J ends were trimmed by 6 bases and 3 bases, with 7 bases remaining between them. CDR3 residues: CSVRETDTQYF. Here the CDR3 DNA reads TGCAGCGTCCGGGAAACAGATACGCAGTATTTT.

This rearrangement joins TRBV2 to TRBJ1-2; TRBD1 agrees at 7 bases. The CDR3 sequence is 12 residues long. The junction had 4 bases not matched to a gene; V was cut back by 4 bases and J by 8 bases. Germline CDR1 SNHLY, CDR2 FYNNEI. CDR3 sequence reads: CASSGYRGGYTF. CDR3 in DNA: TGTGCCAGCAGTGGATACAGGGGCGGCTACACCTTC.

CDR3 DNA: TGCGCCAGCAGCCCCGGGCCAGCGTCAGATACGCAGTATTTT. It specifies CASSPGPASDTQYF. The chain couples TRBV4-3 to TRBJ2-3, with D unclear. The germline V and J ends were trimmed by 4 bases and 4 bases, with 12 bases remaining between them. From germline, CDR1 is LGHNA and CDR2 YSLEER. The CDR3 runs 14 residues.

The chain carries TRBV29-1 and TRBJ2-5, with 7 bases matching TRBD1. The end of the DNA is better explained by TRBJ2-7, so the J call may be wrong. CDR3 length: 20 residues. CDR1 is SQVTM and CDR2 is ANQGSEA in the germline V gene. The CDR3 DNA is TGCAGCGTTGCCTCACCATTGACATACATAAACGAAGGCGCAGGGGGCGAGCAGTACTTC. Translated, it gives CSVASPLTYINEGAGGEQYF.

The chain couples TRBV4-2 to TRBJ2-3; 9 positions match TRBD1. Per the germline V gene, CDR1 is LGHNA and CDR2 is YNFKEQ. This CDR3 has 16 amino acids. After removal of 4 bases from V and 4 bases from J, the junction contained 9 bases not matched to a gene. CDR3 DNA: TGTGCCAGCAGCCCAGACCGGGACAGGGAGGCAGATACGCAGTATTTT. This codes for CASSPDRDREADTQYF.

This clonotype was seen only a few times. This chain links TRBV20-1 with TRBJ1-2; the D is unclear. Trimming shortened V by 4 bases and J by 6 bases, and 9 bases separated the two germline ends. Germline CDR1 reads DFQATT; CDR2 reads SNEGSKA (reference sequence). This CDR3 comprises 11 residues. The CDR3 is CSATGNDGYTF. CDR3 DNA: TGCAGTGCTACCGGGAATGATGGCTACACCTTC.

The rearrangement joins TRBV4-2 to TRBJ1-5, with 12 bases fitting TRBD1. The CDR3 is made up of 16 amino acids. The junction had 9 bases not matched to a gene; V was cut back by 4 bases and J by 8 bases. In germline, CDR1 is LGHNA, CDR2 YNFKEQ. The CDR3 loop reads CASSLGGTGGLEPQHF. For the CDR3, the DNA is TGTGCCAGCAGCCTAGGAGGGACAGGGGGCTTGGAGCCCCAGCATTTT.

This clonotype was picked up a small number of times. This CDR3 is CSAPSGRTSYEQYF. The CDR3 DNA is TGCAGTGCGCCTAGCGGGAGGACCTCCTACGAGCAGTACTTC. The J gene is TRBJ2-7, the V gene TRBV20-1; 11 bases match TRBD2. Germline V gives CDR1 DFQATT, CDR2 SNEGSKA (reference sequence). The CDR3 has 14 residues. V gave up 6 bases and J gave up 0 bases; unmatched junction bases: 4.

The chain couples TRBV2 to TRBJ2-1; D is possibly TRBD2 (6 bases). Germline V gene sequence: CDR1 SNHLY, CDR2 FYNNEI. This CDR3 comprises 16 residues. The ends were cut back, 8 bases at V and 5 bases at J, with 22 bases in the middle. The CDR3 loop reads CASGIRGASLNNEQFF. The CDR3 DNA is TGTGCCAGCGGAATCCGCGGGGCTAGCCTCAACAATGAGCAGTTCTTC.

This clonotype was counted a few times. The gene calls are TRBV3-1 and TRBJ2-7; TRBD2 matches at 7 bases. The V segment lost 5 bases and the J segment 10 bases; nucleotides outside the gene matches: 14. CDR3 length: 14 residues. CDR1 is LGHDT and CDR2 is YNNKEL in the germline V gene (reference sequence). The CDR3 region has the DNA TGTGCCAGCAGCGGTGGACGGGGAGCGGGAAACCAGTACTTC. Amino acid sequence: CASSGGRGAGNQYF.

This chain links TRBV13 with TRBJ2-3; D possibly corresponds to TRBD1 (7 bases). V lost 2 bases, J lost 2 bases, and 26 bases lay in between. This CDR3 has 20 residues. Germline lookup yields CDR1 PRHDT and CDR2 FYEKMQ (reference sequence). The CDR3 bases are TGTGCCAGCAGCTTACTGTGGGACAGCCGGACTACCAATTCCACAGATACGCAGTATTTT. This encodes CASSLLWDSRTTNSTDTQYF.

CDR3 in amino acids: CASSYSRAPTDTQYF. The CDR3 coding sequence is TGTGCCAGCAGTTACTCGAGGGCGCCTACAGATACGCAGTATTTT. J is TRBJ2-3 and V is TRBV6-2 or TRBV6-3; perhaps TRBD2 as D (5 bases). V lost 0 bases, J lost 3 bases, and 10 bases lay in between. Germline CDR1 MNHEY, CDR2 SVGEGT. This CDR3 has 15 residues.

J is TRBJ2-4 and V is TRBV4-1, with no clear D. The closer fit of TRBJ2-7 to the DNA end suggests the J call may be wrong. Germline V gene lookup returns CDR1 MGHRA and CDR2 YSYEKL. The CDR3 is 16 amino acids. CDR3 coding DNA: TGCGCCAGCAGCCACGGTTCGACCCTCCCGAACTACGAGCAGTACTTC. This sequence encodes CASSHGSTLPNYEQYF.

This clonotype was observed a handful of times. The chain combines TRBV12-3 or TRBV12-4 with TRBJ2-5; the D is unclear. V lost 6 bases and J 3 bases, leaving 14 bases between the germline ends. The CDR3 runs 14 residues. The CDR3 spells CASSSSLGKETQYF. In DNA form, the CDR3 reads TGTGCCAGCAGCTCCAGTCTAGGGAAAGAGACCCAGTACTTC.

CDR3 coding DNA: TGTGCCAGCAGTTACGGTCCAGGGATCTATGGCTACACCTTC. Protein sequence: CASSYGPGIYGYTF. V gene TRBV6-5 combines with J gene TRBJ1-2, with a weak D call TRBD1 (5 bases). Germline CDR1 and CDR2: MNHEY and SVGAGI. V was clipped by 2 bases and J by 4 bases, with 11 bases between them. This CDR3 has 14 residues.

The chain has TRBV4-1 and TRBJ1-3; unclear D gene. CDR3 size: 15 residues. V shed 2 bases and J shed 7 bases, with 15 bases lying between them. The V gene's germline CDR1 is MGHRA and CDR2 YSYEKL. Written as DNA, the CDR3 is TGCGCCAGCAGCCAACGGCTAGACGCGTGGAACACCATATATTTT. Encoded protein: CASSQRLDAWNTIYF.

This sequence joins TRBV12-3 or TRBV12-4 and TRBJ2-1, with D possibly being TRBD2 (5 bases). The DNA end is more similar to TRBJ2-7, so the J call may be wrong. The CDR3 totals 16 residues. The CDR3 here is CASSLESGLSYNEQYF. The CDR3 DNA is TGTGCCAGCAGTTTAGAGAGCGGTCTCTCCTACAATGAGCAGTACTTC.

The V and J genes are TRBV4-3 and TRBJ1-2; D gene uncertain. The CDR3 contains 15 residues. CDR1 is LGHNA, CDR2 YSLEER, per germline. V lost 4 bases and J lost 4, with 16 bases in between. The CDR3 coding sequence is TGCGCCAGCAGCCCGCGAAGGGTTTCGGGCTATGGCTACACCTTC. It is translated as CASSPRRVSGYGYTF.

The V gene is TRBV20-1, the J gene TRBJ1-2, with 7 nucleotides matching TRBD1. This CDR3 has 14 residues. Germline CDR1 and CDR2: DFQATT and SNEGSKA (reference sequence). The DNA of the CDR3 is TGCAGCCACTATACGGACAGGACTAACTATGGCTACACCTTC. It is translated as CSHYTDRTNYGYTF.